Below are 18 T cell receptor beta chains sequenced from a single sample in a study of T cell clonotyping in hematopoietic cell transplantation. Profiling relied on immunoSEQ multiplex PCR, and the TCRdb table lists in-frame clones only, not all of them. Of about 3,200 clones in the sample, about 70% were seen once. Sequencing was performed on peripheral blood mononuclear cells, taken 30 days after allogeneic stem cell transplant. The receptors come from a male patient aged 35-50 years who had an allogeneic stem cell transplant from an unrelated donor, so the T cells may come from the graft donor. Some clones in this sample may be carry-over from other donors' samples.

The rearrangement joins TRBV9 to TRBJ2-3, with D perhaps TRBD1 (5 bases). V was clipped by 0 bases and J by 1 base, with 9 bases between them. Per germline, CDR1 SGDLS and CDR2 YYNGEE. The CDR3 runs to 15 residues. CDR3 DNA: TGTGCCAGCAGCGTAGACGACAGCCGCACAGATACGCAGTATTTT. It yields the protein CASSVDDSRTDTQYF.

This clone was counted a few times. CDR3 coding DNA: TGCGCCAGCAGCCAAGGGGACAGATTGAACACTGAAGCTTTCTTT. Amino acid sequence: CASSQGDRLNTEAFF. The J gene is TRBJ1-1, the V gene TRBV4-1, with TRBD1 matching over 7 bases. Germline lookup yields CDR1 MGHRA and CDR2 YSYEKL. J was trimmed by 0 bases and V by 1 base; bases with no gene match: 2. CDR3 size: 15 residues.

The rearrangement links TRBV11-2 to TRBJ2-7, with a weak D call TRBD2 (6 bases). With 5 bases removed from V and 6 bases from J, the gap between germline ends came to 14 bases. The germline V gene encodes CDR1 SGHAT and CDR2 FQNNGV. This CDR3 is built from 13 residues. The CDR3 protein is CASSPQVGGEQYF. For the CDR3, the DNA is TGTGCCAGCAGCCCCCAGGTGGGAGGCGAGCAGTACTTC. Filled out from reference TRBV11-2 and TRBJ2-7, the complete variable domain reads EAGVAQSPRYKIIEKRQSVAFWCNPISGHATLYWYQQILGQGPKLLIQFQNNGVVDDSQLPKDRFSAERLKGVDSTLKIQPAKLEDSAVYLCASSPQVGGEQYFGPGTRLTVT.

The V call is TRBV27, the J call TRBJ1-1; D remains ambiguous. V lost 3 bases, J lost 2 bases, and 10 bases lay in between. Per germline, CDR1 MNHEY and CDR2 SMNVEV (reference sequence). The CDR3 totals 14 residues. Here the CDR3 reads CASSFTDLNTEAFF. The DNA of the CDR3 is TGTGCCAGCAGTTTCACGGACCTTAACACTGAAGCTTTCTTT.

The V and J genes are TRBV19 and TRBJ2-4; D unclear. Germline CDR1 LNHDA, CDR2 SQIVND (reference sequence). With 3 bases removed from V and 5 bases from J, the gap between germline ends came to 11 bases. The CDR3 consists of 14 residues. CDR3 protein: CASSIRIDQNIQYF. CDR3 DNA: TGTGCCAGTAGTATCAGAATAGACCAAAACATTCAGTACTTC.

The chain has TRBV7-2 and TRBJ1-1; D gene uncertain. Germline V lookup: CDR1 SGHTA, CDR2 FQGNSA. Trimming pared 1 base from V and 6 bases from J, leaving 9 bases between. The CDR3 contains 13 residues. The CDR3 here is CASSLDRLAEAFF. DNA of the CDR3: TGTGCCAGCAGCTTAGATAGGCTCGCTGAAGCTTTCTTT.

This clone has a handful of counts. The V and J genes are TRBV29-1 and TRBJ1-2, with D tentatively TRBD1 (5 bases). The germline gives CDR1 SQVTM, CDR2 ANQGSEA. This CDR3 has 14 amino acids. Trimming shortened V by 0 bases and J by 7 bases, and 15 bases separated the two germline ends. CDR3 nucleotide sequence: TGCAGCGTTGAAGATCCGGGGACCTTTAGTGGCTACACCTTC. Amino acids: CSVEDPGTFSGYTF. Using reference TRBV29-1 and TRBJ1-2 for the parts outside the CDR3, the full variable domain is SAVISQKPSRDICQRGTSLTIQCQVDSQVTMMFWYRQQPGQSLTLIATANQGSEATYESGFVIDKFPISRPNLTFSTLTVSNMSPEDSSIYLCSVEDPGTFSGYTFGSGTRLTVV.

This chain links TRBV20-1 with TRBJ1-2, with D perhaps matching TRBD1 (5 bases). CDR1 is DFQATT and CDR2 is SNEGSKA in the germline V gene (reference sequence). The germline V and J ends were trimmed by 3 bases and 10 bases, with 12 bases remaining between them. CDR3 length: 11 amino acids. CDR3 coding DNA: TGCAGTGCTAGTATAGGGGAGGACTACACCTTC. Encoded protein: CSASIGEDYTF.

V is TRBV4-1 and J is TRBJ2-7, with D uncertain. CDR1 is MGHRA and CDR2 is YSYEKL in the germline V gene. This CDR3 is 15 amino acids long. Trimming cost V 3 bases and J 0 bases, with 12 bases left between them. The CDR3 region is CASSQLQDLSYEQYF. DNA of the CDR3: TGCGCCAGCAGCCAGCTCCAGGACCTCTCCTACGAGCAGTACTTC.

On this clone: A junction boundary mismatches the germline segment, possibly from a read error. V usage is TRBV29-1 and J usage is TRBJ2-7; 13 bases line up with TRBD2. Germline assignment: CDR1 SQVTM and CDR2 ANQGSEA. CDR3 size: 13 residues. CDR3 nucleotides: TGCAGCGTCCGGACTAGCGGGGGCCCCCAGCAAGTCTTC. The encoded protein is CSVRTSGGPQQVF.

The chain carries TRBV30 and TRBJ1-1; no clear D gene. The CDR3 has 11 amino acids. The germline V gene has CDR1 GTSNPN and CDR2 SVGIG (reference sequence). The ends were cut back, 5 bases at V and 0 bases at J, with 4 bases in the middle. CDR3 residues: CAWRVNTEAFF. CDR3 in DNA: TGTGCCTGGCGGGTGAACACTGAAGCTTTCTTT.

The chain links TRBV5-6 to TRBJ2-7, with no clear D. Trimming took off 2 bases at V and 4 bases at J, with 7 bases between the two ends. The CDR3 totals 12 residues. CDR1 is SGHDT, CDR2 YYEEEE, per germline. DNA of the CDR3: TGTGCCAGCAGCTTCACACGGTACGAGCAGTACTTC. It codes for CASSFTRYEQYF. Filled out from reference TRBV5-6 and TRBJ2-7, the complete variable domain reads DAGVTQSPTHLIKTRGQQVTLRCSPKSGHDTVSWYQQALGQGPQFIFQYYEEEERQRGNFPDRFSGHQFPNYSSELNVNALLLGDSALYLCASSFTRYEQYFGPGTRLTVT.

The chain couples TRBV30 to TRBJ1-2, with 8 nucleotides matching TRBD1. J gave up 4 bases and V 3 bases, and 4 bases lay outside the gene matches. The CDR3 covers 13 residues. Germline CDR1 and CDR2: GTSNPN and SVGIG (reference sequence). CDR3 residues: CAWSRDRPYGYTF. CDR3 nucleotide sequence: TGTGCCTGGAGCCGGGACAGGCCCTATGGCTACACCTTC.

The chain couples TRBV11-2 to TRBJ2-1; D gene unclear. V shed 5 bases and J shed 3 bases, with 5 bases lying between them. CDR1 and CDR2 (germline): SGHAT, FQNNGV. This CDR3 region has 12 residues. The CDR3 here is CASSEDYNEQFF. CDR3 in DNA: TGTGCCAGCAGCGAAGACTACAATGAGCAGTTCTTC.

The chain recombines TRBV14 with TRBJ2-1; 8 nucleotides agree with TRBD2. The length of the CDR3 is 13 residues. Trimming at V came to 4 bases and at J to 6 bases, leaving 2 bases not matched to a gene. Looked up from germline, CDR1 is SGHDN and CDR2 is FVKESK. Here the CDR3 reads CASSPGTSNEQFF. CDR3 coding DNA: TGTGCCAGCAGCCCCGGGACTAGCAATGAGCAGTTCTTC.

The rearrangement links TRBV29-1 to TRBJ1-1; D gene unclear. Per the germline V gene, CDR1 is SQVTM and CDR2 is ANQGSEA. V dropped 5 bases and J dropped 1 base, with 5 bases sitting between them. The CDR3 runs 11 residues. This CDR3 is CSVFPNTEAFF. CDR3 DNA: TGCAGCGTTTTCCCGAACACTGAAGCTTTCTTT.

This sequence joins TRBV6-1 and TRBJ2-2; a possible D gene is TRBD2 (5 bases). V was cut by 5 bases and J by 4 bases, with 8 bases left in between. There are 13 residues in the CDR3. Germline CDR1 is MNHNS and CDR2 is SASEGT. DNA of the CDR3: TGTGCCAGCAGTCTAGCAGGCACCGGGGAGCTGTTTTTT. Protein sequence: CASSLAGTGELFF.

This rearrangement joins TRBV19 to TRBJ2-7; TRBD1 matches 8 bases. The junction had 5 bases not matched to a gene; V was cut back by 8 bases and J by 2 bases. Germline CDR1 LNHDA, CDR2 SQIVND (reference sequence). CDR3 length equals 13 residues. CDR3 sequence: CASRTGNTYEQYF. CDR3 DNA: TGTGCCAGTCGGACAGGGAACACCTACGAGCAGTACTTC. The complete variable domain, with remaining parts taken from reference TRBV19 and TRBJ2-7, reads DGGITQSPKYLFRKEGQNVTLSCEQNLNHDAMYWYRQDPGQGLRLIYYSQIVNDFQKGDIAEGYSVSREKKESFPLTVTSAQKNPTAFYLCASRTGNTYEQYFGPGTRLTVT.